The entry below gives a single T cell receptor (beta chain) sequence along with its context. This clone was recorded only once. No cognate antigen has been identified for it. No base-level quality is on record; no much larger clone is a single base apart. The germline V gene specifies MNHNS as CDR1 and SASEGT as CDR2. V is cut by 2 bases and J by 0 bases, and the space between the germline ends is 11 bases. Inclusive of the bounding cysteine and phenylalanine, the CDR3 is 16 residues long. Only the CDR3 DNA stays, 48 bases, in frame from base 1. Sample time point, as interpreted from the label and publication: about 28 days (+/-7) after the second vaccine dose. Because spike-specific TCR depth and breadth did not differ between the two schedules, AZD1222 recipients who got a second dose at roughly 4 weeks were pooled with those who got a second dose at roughly 12 weeks. Samples from vaccinated people were obtained from the UK trials COV001 and COV002, which included a single-blind randomized controlled phase 2/3 trial of AZD1222 (ChAdOx1 nCoV-19) in healthy adults. Trial participant PBMC samples were collected at day 0 and day 28 after the second dose for TCRbeta chain sequencing.

The data are from a study of T cell responses to AZD1222 COVID-19 vaccine (dated by TCRdb to about 2021). Study-level background: TCR sequencing covered fewer than 250 trial participants: 200 to 210 given two doses of AZD1222 and 26 given two doses of MenACWY control vaccine. Trial participants were enrolled by age into 18-55, 56-69 and 70-plus year subgroups, with around 140, 26 and 57 TCR-sequenced participants respectively. Broader findings and caveats from the paper: Because no day 14 peak-response samples were available, repertoires were characterized only after the peak T cell response. Participants were mostly white British and included more females than males, and it was suggested by the authors that clonal diversity may have been underestimated. After two AZD1222 doses, both the breadth and the depth of spike-specific TCRs were significantly higher than at day 0 and than in MenACWY recipients. The 56-69-year group was small, and its depth increase did not reach significance, likely because of low power. Conclusions about previously exposed vaccinees are limited because only six or seven AZD1222 recipients were SARS-CoV-2 seropositive at baseline. The vaccine-associated CD4 TCRs covered the entire spike protein, and the dominant responses fell in regions 160-218 and 743-854. Nearly half of unique spike-specific TCRs reportedly recognized epitopes outside regions mutated in the B.1.351 and B.1.1.7 variants.

The CDR3 regions of human TCRbeta chains were analyzed by immunosequencing. The original pipeline was this. Repertoire TCRs were checked for matches against a reference library of SARS-CoV-2-specific TCRs that had been generated using the MIRA antigen-specificity platform. Breadth was defined as the fraction of unique TCRs that were SARS-CoV-2-associated. Depth was defined as the fraction of total T cells that were SARS-CoV-2-associated. Using the MIRA data, each spike-specific TCR was assigned both to the spike region to which the TCR was reactive and to a CD4 or CD8 class. Log10-transformed breadth and depth values were compared by one-way ANOVA with Sidak's multiple comparisons tests. TCRdb limited this immuneACCESS table to in-frame rearrangements with V and J called. A share of clones is missing; checked studies link under half to unresolved V genes, and the rest is unexplained. V and J calls and clone size are those listed in that table; D and trimming were worked out from the DNA. The sample contains about 88,000 clones, roughly nine tenths of them found a single time. Less than 5% of the sample rests with the top ten.

The chain is encoded by TRBV6-1 joined to TRBJ2-4, with no confidently assigned D gene. The sequenced sample was peripheral blood, obtained 28 days after the second AZD1222 dose. The TCR comes from an adult who received the AZD1222 COVID-19 vaccine. The CDR3 corresponds to CASSEKTKIAKNIQYF. The bases are TGTGCCAGCAGTGAAAAGACAAAAATAGCCAAAAACATTCAGTACTTC.